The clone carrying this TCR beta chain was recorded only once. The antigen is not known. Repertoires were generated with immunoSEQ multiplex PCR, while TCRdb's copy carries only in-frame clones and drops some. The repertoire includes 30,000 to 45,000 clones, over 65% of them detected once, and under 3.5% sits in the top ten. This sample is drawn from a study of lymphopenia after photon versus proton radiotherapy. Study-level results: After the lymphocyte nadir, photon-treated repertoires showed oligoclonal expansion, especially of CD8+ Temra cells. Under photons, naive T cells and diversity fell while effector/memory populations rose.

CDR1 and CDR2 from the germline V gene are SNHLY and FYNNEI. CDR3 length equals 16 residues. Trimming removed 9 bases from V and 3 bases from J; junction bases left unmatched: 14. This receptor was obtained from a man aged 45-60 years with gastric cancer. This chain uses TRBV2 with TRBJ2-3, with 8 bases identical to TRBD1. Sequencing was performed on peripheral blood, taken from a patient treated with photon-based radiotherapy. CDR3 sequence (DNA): TGTGCCAGTAGAGACGGGGACAGGTTATCGACAGATACGCAGTATTTT. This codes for CASRDGDRLSTDTQYF. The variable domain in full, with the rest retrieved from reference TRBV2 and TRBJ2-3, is EPEVTQTPSHQVTQMGQEVILRCVPISNHLYFYWYRQILGQKVEFLVSFYNNEISEKSEIFDDQFSVERPDGSNFTLKIRSTKLEDSAMYFCASRDGDRLSTDTQYFGPGTRLTVL.